The T cell receptor (beta chain) described here comes from a study of cytomegalovirus exposure and HLA in healthy donors. PCR primers comprised 60 Vbeta and 13 Jbeta primers. Only in-frame clones appear in the TCRdb table, and some are missing; sequencing was by immunoSEQ multiplex PCR. Here the sample spans 92,000 or so clones, approximately 69% being singletons. The length of the CDR3 is 13 residues. V lost 3 bases to trimming and J lost 3 bases, with 8 bases between them. Germline-derived CDR1 and CDR2 are SGHNT and YENEEA. Study results and caveats: A later analysis linked a missense variant in DCLRE1C to the trimming of TCR beta V and J genes. The authors later found HLA-associated TCR beta chains more clonally expanded than equally common others.

Notes on this clone: Its matching antigen is unknown.

The sequenced sample consisted of PBMCs. The chain has TRBV11-3 and TRBJ1-1; no definite D call. The sequence came from a woman between 50 and 59 years old in good health and CMV-seropositive. CDR3 protein: CASSFRGHTEAFF. For the CDR3, the DNA is TGTGCCAGCAGCTTCCGCGGGCACACTGAAGCTTTCTTT.